The present T cell receptor beta chain was sequenced within a study of T cell responses to AZD1222 COVID-19 vaccine. The J segment lost 6 bases and the V segment lost 3 bases, leaving 14 bases of the junction unmatched. The CDR3 sequence is 17 residues long. Germline V gene data show CDR1 as ENHRY and CDR2 as SYGVKD. Of note for this clone: Its cognate antigen is unknown.

Sequencing used immunoSEQ multiplex PCR; TCRdb keeps in-frame clones, though not all of them. The repertoire has roughly 140,000 clones, roughly 94% of them found once; the top ten carry over 1%. Whole-study findings and limits: Vaccination with two AZD1222 doses was followed by a rise in Spike-specific TCR breadth and depth. None of the repertoires were sampled until the peak T cell response had passed. Most donors were white British, females outnumbered males, and clonal diversity was possibly underestimated.

The chain carries TRBV10-3 and TRBJ1-2; TRBD1 aligns across 9 bases. The sequence came from an adult in good health. Sequencing used peripheral blood, obtained on day 0 of AZD1222 vaccination. As DNA, the CDR3 is TGTGCCATCAGTGAAGGTCGGCGCGGACAGGGGACGCATGGCTACACCTTC. Translated: CAISEGRRGQGTHGYTF.